This entry lists 12 T cell receptor beta chains sequenced from one sample in a study of T cells after yellow fever vaccination. MiXCR was run by TCRdb on the 5' RACE reads, yielding one entry per CDR3 protein. The sample includes some 560,000 distinct CDR3 sequences, 19% of them seen just once. Sequenced here: PBMCs, sampled 15 days after the yellow fever booster vaccination. The receptors derive from a man aged 25-45 years who received the YFV17D yellow fever vaccine.

J is TRBJ2-7 and V is TRBV6-4; 9 bases match TRBD1. The junction had 4 bases not matched to a gene; V was cut back by 9 bases and J by 4 bases. Germline V gives CDR1 MRHNA, CDR2 SNTAGT. This CDR3 comprises 12 residues. The DNA for the CDR3 is TGTGCCAGTGGGACAGGGAGGTACGAGCAGTACTTC. Amino acids: CASGTGRYEQYF.

This chain connects TRBV29-1 to TRBJ2-3; D gene unclear. Germline loops: CDR1 SQVTM, CDR2 ANQGSEA. CDR3 length: 10 amino acids. V gave up 4 bases and J gave up 5 bases, with 4 bases separating them. The CDR3 is CSVAQDTQYF. CDR3 bases: TGCAGCGTTGCCCAAGATACGCAGTATTTT.

This clonotype has a handful of counts. The chain carries TRBV20-1 and TRBJ1-5, with D unresolved. Trimming left V 6 bases short and J 2 bases short, with 11 bases between. Germline V gene sequence: CDR1 DFQATT, CDR2 SNEGSKA (reference sequence). This CDR3 comprises 13 residues. The CDR3 DNA follows: TGCAGTGCACCTGAGGCGGGCAATCAGCCCCAGCATTTT. It encodes CSAPEAGNQPQHF.

The chain recombines TRBV7-2 with TRBJ2-7, with TRBD1 matching 10 bases. V shed 5 bases and J 7 bases; nucleotides not matched to a gene: 8. CDR1 is SGHTA and CDR2 is FQGNSA in the germline V gene. CDR3 size: 14 residues. The CDR3: CASSHTDRGREQYF. Written as DNA, the CDR3 is TGTGCCAGCAGCCATACGGACAGGGGGAGGGAGCAGTACTTC.

V and J are TRBV6-5 and TRBJ2-6; possibly TRBD2 for D (5 bases). V lost 1 base and J lost 2, with 12 bases in between. Germline V lookup: CDR1 MNHEY, CDR2 SVGAGI. The CDR3 has 17 residues. CDR3 sequence: CASSYWEKRAGANVLTF. The DNA for the CDR3 is TGTGCCAGCAGTTACTGGGAGAAAAGGGCTGGGGCCAACGTCCTGACTTTC.

This clonotype was counted a few times. The chain combines TRBV6-1 with TRBJ2-1, with 8 bases fitting TRBD2. Germline CDR1 MNHNS, CDR2 SASEGT. V lost 6 bases and J lost 4; bases outside the gene matches: 17. This CDR3 spans 18 amino acids. In DNA form, the CDR3 reads TGTGCCAGCAGAAAGGTGGGGACTAGAAACAAAACTTACAATGAGCAGTTCTTC. It encodes CASRKVGTRNKTYNEQFF.

This chain uses TRBV6-5 with TRBJ2-1; the match to TRBD2 covers 8 bases. The germline V gene encodes CDR1 MNHEY and CDR2 SVGAGI. The ends lost 11 bases at V and 8 bases at J; junction bases unmatched: 5. The CDR3 totals 11 residues. CDR3 protein: CAPPGGHEQFF. The CDR3 nucleotides read TGTGCCCCCCCGGGGGGGCATGAGCAGTTCTTC.

The CDR3 spells CASSTPTGGSYEQYF. Here the CDR3 DNA reads TGTGCCAGCAGCACCCCGACAGGCGGCTCCTACGAGCAGTACTTC. The rearrangement links TRBV5-4 to TRBJ2-7, with a tentative D call TRBD1 (6 bases). CDR3 size: 15 residues. The V end lost 4 bases, the J end lost 0 bases, and 14 bases lay between the germline ends. Germline V lookup: CDR1 SGHNT, CDR2 YYREEE (reference sequence).

This clonotype was recorded a few times. V usage is TRBV4-3 and J usage is TRBJ2-1; no reliable D call. V dropped 1 base and J dropped 6 bases, with 19 bases sitting between them. Germline V gene lookup returns CDR1 LGHNA and CDR2 YSLEER. The CDR3 totals 17 residues. In DNA form, the CDR3 reads TGCGCCAGCAGCCAAGCCGCCTCGTGGACCATTCTCAATGAGCAGTTCTTC. Amino acid sequence: CASSQAASWTILNEQFF.

This sequence joins TRBV25-1 and TRBJ2-2; D remains ambiguous. V gave up 6 bases and J gave up 7 bases, with 6 bases separating them. This CDR3 is built from 11 residues. In germline, CDR1 is MGHDK, CDR2 SYGVNS. Here the CDR3 reads CASRGFGELFF. CDR3 bases: TGTGCCAGCAGGGGTTTCGGGGAGCTGTTTTTT.

In its sample, this clonotype was seen a few times. The chain carries TRBV7-6 and TRBJ2-5; D not resolved. The CDR3 runs to 13 residues. Germline V gene sequence: CDR1 SGHVS, CDR2 FNYEAQ. Trimming took 2 bases from V and 1 from J, leaving 5 bases between them. CDR3 sequence (DNA): TGTGCCAGCAGCTTAACTACCCAAGAGACCCAGTACTTC. It codes for CASSLTTQETQYF.

The gene calls are TRBV29-1 and TRBJ2-3; weak D call: TRBD2 (5 bases). The V gene's germline CDR1 is SQVTM and CDR2 ANQGSEA. V gave up 3 bases and J gave up 2 bases, with 9 bases separating them. CDR3 length: 13 amino acids. The CDR3 region is CSVDVGDTDTQYF. CDR3 coding DNA: TGCAGCGTTGATGTCGGGGACACAGATACGCAGTATTTT.